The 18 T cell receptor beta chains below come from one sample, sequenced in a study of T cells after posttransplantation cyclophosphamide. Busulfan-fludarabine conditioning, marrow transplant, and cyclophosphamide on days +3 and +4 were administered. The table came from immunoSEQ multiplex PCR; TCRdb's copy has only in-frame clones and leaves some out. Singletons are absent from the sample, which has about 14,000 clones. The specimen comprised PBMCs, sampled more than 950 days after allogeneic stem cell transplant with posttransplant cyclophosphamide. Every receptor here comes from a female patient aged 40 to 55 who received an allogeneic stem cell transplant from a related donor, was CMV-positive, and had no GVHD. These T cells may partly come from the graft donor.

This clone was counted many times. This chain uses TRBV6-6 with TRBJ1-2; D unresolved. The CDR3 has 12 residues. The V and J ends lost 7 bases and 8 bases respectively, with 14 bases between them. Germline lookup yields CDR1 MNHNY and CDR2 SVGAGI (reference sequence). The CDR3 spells CASTHSSGGYTF. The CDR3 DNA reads TGTGCCAGCACCCACTCGTCGGGGGGCTACACCTTC.

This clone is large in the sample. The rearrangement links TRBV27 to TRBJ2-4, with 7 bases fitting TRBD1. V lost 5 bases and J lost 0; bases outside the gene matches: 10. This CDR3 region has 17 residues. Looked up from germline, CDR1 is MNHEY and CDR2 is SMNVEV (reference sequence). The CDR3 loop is CASSQTGSALAKNIQYF. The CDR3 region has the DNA TGTGCCAGCAGTCAGACAGGGAGCGCGTTAGCCAAAAACATTCAGTACTTC.

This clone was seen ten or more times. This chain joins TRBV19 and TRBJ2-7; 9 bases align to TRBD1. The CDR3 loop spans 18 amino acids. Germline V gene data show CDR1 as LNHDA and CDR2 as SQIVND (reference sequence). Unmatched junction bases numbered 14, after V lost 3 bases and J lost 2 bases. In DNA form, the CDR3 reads TGTGCCAGTAGTATCTTAGCCAACAGGGGGCTTTTTACCTACGAGCAGTACTTC. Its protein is CASSILANRGLFTYEQYF.

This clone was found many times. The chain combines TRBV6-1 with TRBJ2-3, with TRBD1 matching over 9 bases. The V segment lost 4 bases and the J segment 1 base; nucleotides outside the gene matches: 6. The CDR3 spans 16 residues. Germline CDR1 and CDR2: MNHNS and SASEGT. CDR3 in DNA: TGTGCCAGCAGTGTATCGACAGGGGGAGGCACAGATACGCAGTATTTT. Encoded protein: CASSVSTGGGTDTQYF.

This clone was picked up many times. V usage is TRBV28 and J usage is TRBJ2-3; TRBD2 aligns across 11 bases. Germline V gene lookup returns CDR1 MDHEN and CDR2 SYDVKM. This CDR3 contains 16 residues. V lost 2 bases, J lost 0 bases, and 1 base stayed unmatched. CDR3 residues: CASSLGTSGSTDTQYF. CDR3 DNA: TGTGCCAGCAGTTTAGGGACTAGCGGAAGCACAGATACGCAGTATTTT.

The CDR3, as DNA: TGTGCCAGCATATCCAGGGGCGCATCCCAAGAGACCCAGTACTTC. Protein product: CASISRGASQETQYF. V usage is TRBV21-1 and J usage is TRBJ2-5; the table calls TRBD1, which could not be checked here. TRBV21-1 is flagged as a pseudogene. The CDR3 covers 15 residues.

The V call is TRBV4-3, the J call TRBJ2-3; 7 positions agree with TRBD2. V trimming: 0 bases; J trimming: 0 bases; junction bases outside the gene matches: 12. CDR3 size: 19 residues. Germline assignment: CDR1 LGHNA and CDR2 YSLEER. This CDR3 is CASSQDLRDLRGSTDTQYF. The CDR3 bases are TGCGCCAGCAGCCAAGATCTTCGGGATTTGCGGGGGAGCACAGATACGCAGTATTTT.

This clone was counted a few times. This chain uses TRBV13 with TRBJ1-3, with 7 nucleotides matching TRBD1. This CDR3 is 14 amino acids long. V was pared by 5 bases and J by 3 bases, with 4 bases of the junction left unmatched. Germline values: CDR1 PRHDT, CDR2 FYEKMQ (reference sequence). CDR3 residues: CASSEQGFGNTIYF. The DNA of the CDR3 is TGTGCCAGCAGCGAACAGGGGTTTGGAAACACCATATATTTT.

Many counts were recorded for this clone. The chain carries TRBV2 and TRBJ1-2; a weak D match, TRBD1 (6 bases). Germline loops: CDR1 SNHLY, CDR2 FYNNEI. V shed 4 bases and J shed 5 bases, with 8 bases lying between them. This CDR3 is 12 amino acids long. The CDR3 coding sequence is TGTGCCAGCAGTGTCACAGGGTATGGCTACACCTTC. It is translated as CASSVTGYGYTF.

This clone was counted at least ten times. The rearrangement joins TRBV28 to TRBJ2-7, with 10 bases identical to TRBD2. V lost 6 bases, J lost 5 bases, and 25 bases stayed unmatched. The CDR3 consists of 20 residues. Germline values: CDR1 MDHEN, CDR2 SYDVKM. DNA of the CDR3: TGTGCCAGCAGCTCCCAATCTAGCGGGGGATCTACTTCCCGCCGGGACGAGCAGTACTTC. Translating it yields CASSSQSSGGSTSRRDEQYF.

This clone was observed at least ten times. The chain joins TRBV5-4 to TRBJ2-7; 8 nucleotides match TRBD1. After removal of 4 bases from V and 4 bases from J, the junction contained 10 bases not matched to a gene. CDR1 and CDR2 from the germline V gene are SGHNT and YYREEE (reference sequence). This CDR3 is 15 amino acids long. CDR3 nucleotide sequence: TGTGCCAGCAGCCCCGGTCAGGGGGCGTGGTACGAGCAGTACTTC. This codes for CASSPGQGAWYEQYF.

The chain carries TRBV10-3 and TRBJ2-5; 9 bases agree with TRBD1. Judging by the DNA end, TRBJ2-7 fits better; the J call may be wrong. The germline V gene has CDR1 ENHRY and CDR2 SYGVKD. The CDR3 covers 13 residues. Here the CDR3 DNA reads TGTGCCATCTACGGGACAGGGACAAACGAGCAGTACTTC. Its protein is CAIYGTGTNEQYF.

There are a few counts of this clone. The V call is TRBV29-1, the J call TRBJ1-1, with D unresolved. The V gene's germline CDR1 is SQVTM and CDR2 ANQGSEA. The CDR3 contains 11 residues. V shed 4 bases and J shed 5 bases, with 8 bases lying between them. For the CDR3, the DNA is TGCAGCGTTGTCTCTCAGACTGAAGCTTTCTTT. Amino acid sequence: CSVVSQTEAFF. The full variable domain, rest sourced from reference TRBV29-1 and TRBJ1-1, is SAVISQKPSRDICQRGTSLTIQCQVDSQVTMMFWYRQQPGQSLTLIATANQGSEATYESGFVIDKFPISRPNLTFSTLTVSNMSPEDSSIYLCSVVSQTEAFFGQGTRLTVV.

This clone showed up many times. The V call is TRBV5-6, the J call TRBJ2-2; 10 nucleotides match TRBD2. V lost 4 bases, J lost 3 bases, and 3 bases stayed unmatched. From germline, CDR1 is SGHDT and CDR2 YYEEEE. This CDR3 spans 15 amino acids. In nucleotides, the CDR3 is TGTGCCAGCAGCCTGACTAGCGGGTACACCGGGGAGCTGTTTTTT. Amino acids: CASSLTSGYTGELFF.

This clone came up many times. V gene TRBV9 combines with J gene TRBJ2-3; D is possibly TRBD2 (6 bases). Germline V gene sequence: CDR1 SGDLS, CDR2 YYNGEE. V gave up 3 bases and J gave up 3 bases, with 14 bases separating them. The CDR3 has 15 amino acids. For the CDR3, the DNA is TGTGCCAGCAGCGCCTCCCGCGGGGTAACAGATACGCAGTATTTT. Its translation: CASSASRGVTDTQYF.

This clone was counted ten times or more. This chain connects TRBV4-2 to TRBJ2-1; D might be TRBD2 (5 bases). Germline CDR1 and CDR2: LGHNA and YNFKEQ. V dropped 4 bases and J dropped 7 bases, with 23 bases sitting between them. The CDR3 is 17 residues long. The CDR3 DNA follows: TGTGCCAGCAGCCTCGGAGAGGTGGCGGGTCGAGGGAATGAGCAGTTCTTC. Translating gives CASSLGEVAGRGNEQFF.

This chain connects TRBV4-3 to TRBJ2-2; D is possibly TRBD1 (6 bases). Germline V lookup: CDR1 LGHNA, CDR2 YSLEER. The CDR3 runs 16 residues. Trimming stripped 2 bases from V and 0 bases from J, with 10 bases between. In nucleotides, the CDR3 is TGCGCCAGCAGCCAAAGGACAGTTTCGAACACCGGGGAGCTGTTTTTT. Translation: CASSQRTVSNTGELFF.

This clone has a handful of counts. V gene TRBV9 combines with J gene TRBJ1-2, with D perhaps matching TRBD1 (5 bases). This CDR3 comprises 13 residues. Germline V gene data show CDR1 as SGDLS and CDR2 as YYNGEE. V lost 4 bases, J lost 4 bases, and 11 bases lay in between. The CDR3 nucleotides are TGTGCCAGCAGCCCTGACGGGGGCTATGGCTACACCTTC. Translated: CASSPDGGYGYTF.